Shown below are 19 T cell receptor beta chains from a single sample sequenced in a study of shared clonotypes between healthy human individuals. Some clones are missing from TCRdb's copy, which holds only in-frame ones; the method was immunoSEQ multiplex PCR. The profile shows about 1.1 million clones, 75% to 80% of them singletons. Input material: memory CD4+ T cells from PBMCs. The subset here: CD45RA-negative fraction. These receptors all stem from a man younger than 35 in good health. Some clones in this sample may be carry-over from other donors' samples.

The chain is built from TRBV5-1 and TRBJ2-3, with a weak D call TRBD2 (5 bases). V was trimmed by 0 bases and J by 11 bases, leaving 13 bases between them. The CDR3 runs 13 residues. CDR1 and CDR2 (germline): SGHRS, YFSETQ. The CDR3 bases are TGCGCCAGCAGCTTGGGGAGCTCCGGGGAGCAGTATTTT. Amino acids: CASSLGSSGEQYF.

The CDR3 DNA is TGTGCCAGCAGTCCCAATACTTGGTACAATGAGCAGTTCTTC. This encodes CASSPNTWYNEQFF. The chain couples TRBV28 to TRBJ2-1, with no clear D. There are 14 residues in the CDR3. V gave up 5 bases and J gave up 4 bases, with 12 bases separating them. The germline V gene encodes CDR1 MDHEN and CDR2 SYDVKM.

This clone was observed a handful of times. The chain carries TRBV19 and TRBJ2-6, with D maybe TRBD1 (5 bases). The V gene's germline CDR1 is LNHDA and CDR2 SQIVND (reference sequence). The CDR3 runs to 15 residues. Trimming removed 7 bases at V and 0 bases at J, with 10 bases between. For the CDR3, the DNA is TGTGCCAGTAAGGGTGGGGCCTCTGGGGCCAACGTCCTGACTTTC. Amino acid sequence: CASKGGASGANVLTF.

The chain employs TRBV6-5 and TRBJ2-2; TRBD1 aligns across 7 bases. Trimming took 0 bases from V and 3 from J; bases not matched to a gene: 4. This CDR3 spans 16 amino acids. The germline gives CDR1 MNHEY, CDR2 SVGAGI. The chain's CDR3 is CASSYSRRGYTGELFF. The CDR3 DNA sequence: TGTGCCAGCAGTTACTCGCGCAGGGGGTACACCGGGGAGCTGTTTTTT.

V gene TRBV2 combines with J gene TRBJ2-5; TRBD1 agrees at 10 bases. Germline V gene data show CDR1 as SNHLY and CDR2 as FYNNEI. Germline trimming cut 5 bases from V and 5 bases from J; bases unmatched to any gene: 8. The CDR3 contains 15 residues. The CDR3: CASSRGTGVGETQYF. In DNA form, the CDR3 reads TGTGCCAGCAGTAGAGGGACAGGGGTAGGGGAGACCCAGTACTTC.

About this clone: The junction does not match germline at one end; this may be a read error. V gene TRBV14 combines with J gene TRBJ2-7; TRBD2 is a possible D gene (6 bases). Germline-derived CDR1 and CDR2 are SGHDN and FVKESK. The CDR3 consists of 15 residues. CDR3 nucleotide sequence: TGTGCCAGCAGTCAAGGTATTAGCGGTAACTACGAGCAGTACTTC. This translates into CASSQGISGNYEQYF.

The V and J genes are TRBV6-6 and TRBJ2-7; D possibly uses TRBD1 or TRBD2 (6 bases each). There are 16 residues in the CDR3. Germline assignment: CDR1 MNHNY and CDR2 SVGAGI (reference sequence). Trimming left V 2 bases short and J 0 bases short, with 14 bases between. The CDR3 loop is CASSYEGGGSSYEQYF. The DNA of the CDR3 is TGTGCCAGCAGTTACGAGGGGGGCGGCAGCTCCTACGAGCAGTACTTC.

CDR3 sequence (DNA): TGTGCCAGCGGACCTGGGGGGAGGGGATCCTACGAGCAGTACTTC. Protein sequence: CASGPGGRGSYEQYF. The chain has TRBV5-4 and TRBJ2-7; 7 positions agree with TRBD2. The CDR3 is 15 amino acids. V trimming: 7 bases; J trimming: 1 base; junction bases outside the gene matches: 11. Germline assignment: CDR1 SGHNT and CDR2 YYREEE (reference sequence).

J is TRBJ1-3 and V is TRBV9; D remains unclear. Trimming pared 6 bases from V and 2 bases from J, leaving 9 bases between. CDR3 length equals 13 residues. Germline V lookup: CDR1 SGDLS, CDR2 YYNGEE. The CDR3 here is CASNLSPGNTIYF. CDR3 coding DNA: TGTGCCAGCAATCTGAGCCCTGGAAACACCATATATTTT.

For the CDR3, the DNA is TGTGCCAGCAGTGTCTCGGACAGTACTACGCAGTATTTT. This encodes CASSVSDSTTQYF. V gene TRBV6-4 combines with J gene TRBJ2-3; possibly TRBD1 for D (6 bases). Germline V gene data show CDR1 as MRHNA and CDR2 as SNTAGT. The CDR3 runs to 13 residues. The V end was cut by 4 bases, the J end by 8 bases, with 13 bases between.

The chain carries TRBV9 and TRBJ1-1, with D uncertain. This CDR3 is 15 amino acids long. With 1 base removed from V and 1 base from J, the gap between germline ends came to 11 bases. Germline V CDR1 and CDR2: SGDLS, YYNGEE. The CDR3 spells CASSVFSAENTEAFF. The CDR3 DNA follows: TGTGCCAGCAGCGTATTTTCGGCGGAGAACACTGAAGCTTTCTTT.

The chain combines TRBV2 with TRBJ1-4, with TRBD1 as a possible D gene (6 bases). The CDR3 runs to 14 residues. V was cut by 4 bases and J by 7 bases, with 13 bases left in between. In germline, CDR1 is SNHLY, CDR2 FYNNEI. The CDR3 protein is CASSGAQGGEKLFF. CDR3 coding DNA: TGTGCCAGCAGTGGCGCACAGGGCGGTGAAAAACTGTTTTTT.

The CDR3 DNA reads TGTGCCAGCAGCACGGCCGGGACTGTGAACACCGGGGAGCTGTTTTTT. Amino acids: CASSTAGTVNTGELFF. The rearrangement links TRBV9 to TRBJ2-2; weak D call: TRBD2 (6 bases). The V gene lost 4 bases and the J gene lost 1 base, with 14 bases spanning the gap. The CDR3 is 16 residues long. Germline CDR1 reads SGDLS; CDR2 reads YYNGEE.

The rearrangement links TRBV5-1 to TRBJ2-2; TRBD1 might be the D (5 bases). Germline V gene data show CDR1 as SGHRS and CDR2 as YFSETQ. The V end was cut by 3 bases, the J end by 6 bases, with 12 bases between. This CDR3 is built from 14 residues. The CDR3 region has the DNA TGCGCCAGCAGCTCTCCAGGGATCTCCGGGGAGCTGTTTTTT. Protein sequence: CASSSPGISGELFF.

This chain joins TRBV11-3 and TRBJ2-2; D gene ambiguous. The germline CDR1 and CDR2 sequences are SGHNT and YENEEA. Trimming stripped 5 bases from V and 6 bases from J, with 10 bases between. The CDR3 contains 13 residues. Here the CDR3 DNA reads TGTGCCAGCAGCAACCAGGCACCCGGGGAGCTGTTTTTT. This encodes CASSNQAPGELFF.

This rearrangement joins TRBV14 to TRBJ2-2; the match to TRBD1 covers 8 bases. Germline CDR1 and CDR2: SGHDN and FVKESK. There are 15 residues in the CDR3. Unmatched junction bases numbered 7, after V lost 3 bases and J lost 7 bases. CDR3 coding DNA: TGTGCCAGCAGCCACGGACAGGGAGGTCACGGGGAGCTGTTTTTT. It encodes CASSHGQGGHGELFF. Drawing the rest from reference TRBV14 and TRBJ2-2, the complete variable domain is EAGVTQFPSHSVIEKGQTVTLRCDPISGHDNLYWYRRVMGKEIKFLLHFVKESKQDESGMPNNRFLAERTGGTYSTLKVQPAELEDSGVYFCASSHGQGGHGELFFGEGSRLTVL.

The chain links TRBV5-1 to TRBJ2-7; D not certain. This CDR3 is 14 amino acids long. The V end lost 0 bases, the J end lost 7 bases, and 14 bases lay between the germline ends. Germline assignment: CDR1 SGHRS and CDR2 YFSETQ. The CDR3 bases are TGCGCCAGCAGCTTGGTGGCTACCGATTCGGAGCAGTACTTC. Translated, it gives CASSLVATDSEQYF.

The V call is TRBV5-1, the J call TRBJ1-1; maybe TRBD1 (6 bases). Trimming left V 4 bases short and J 1 base short, with 14 bases between. CDR3 size: 15 residues. Looked up from germline, CDR1 is SGHRS and CDR2 is YFSETQ. The CDR3 DNA sequence: TGCGCCAGCAGCCTTCTTGGGGGGCCGAACACTGAAGCTTTCTTT. Encoded protein: CASSLLGGPNTEAFF.

The chain joins TRBV5-4 to TRBJ1-3, with D possibly being TRBD1 (5 bases). The germline gives CDR1 SGHNT, CDR2 YYREEE (reference sequence). The CDR3 loop spans 15 amino acids. The V and J ends lost 2 bases and 3 bases respectively, with 12 bases between them. The CDR3 nucleotides are TGTGCCAGCAGCTTTCCCCGGGACGGTGGAAACACCATATATTTT. It is translated as CASSFPRDGGNTIYF.